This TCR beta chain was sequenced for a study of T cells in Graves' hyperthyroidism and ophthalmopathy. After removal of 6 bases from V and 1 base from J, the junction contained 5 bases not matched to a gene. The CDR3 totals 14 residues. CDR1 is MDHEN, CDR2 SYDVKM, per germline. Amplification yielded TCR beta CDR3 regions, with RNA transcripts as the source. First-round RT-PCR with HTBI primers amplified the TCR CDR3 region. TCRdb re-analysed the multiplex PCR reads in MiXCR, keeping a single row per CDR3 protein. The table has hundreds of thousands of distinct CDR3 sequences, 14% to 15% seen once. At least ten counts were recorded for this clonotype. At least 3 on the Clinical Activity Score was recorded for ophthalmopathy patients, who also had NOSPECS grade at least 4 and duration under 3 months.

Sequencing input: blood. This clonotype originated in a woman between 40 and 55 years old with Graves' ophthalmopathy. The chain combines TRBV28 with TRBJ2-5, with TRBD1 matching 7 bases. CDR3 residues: CASSIGTVQETQYF. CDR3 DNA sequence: TGTGCCAGCAGCATCGGGACAGTCCAAGAGACCCAGTACTTC.